The sequence of this T cell receptor (beta chain) was determined in a study of OX40 agonist ivuxolimab in advanced cancers. Study background: The study gave patients intravenous ivuxolimab at 0.01 to 10 mg/kg every 2 weeks. Antecedent anti-PD-1, anti-PD-L1 or anti-CTLA-4 therapy was permissible, with 35% to 40% having received some. Study observations and caveats: Antigens targeted by the expanded peripheral T cells were not determined.

CDR3 length: 15 amino acids. V lost 6 bases, J lost 1 base, and 3 bases stayed unmatched. The germline V gene has CDR1 SNHLY and CDR2 FYNNEI. Regarding this clone: Antigen specificity is unknown.

Sequencing was performed with immunoSEQ multiplex PCR; in TCRdb, only in-frame clones are kept and a portion is missing. The sample lists tens of thousands of clones, around 84% occurring once. The sequenced sample was CD4+ or CD8+ T cells sorted from blood, obtained in a trial of the OX40 agonist ivuxolimab. This chain links TRBV2 with TRBJ2-2; 9 nucleotides agree with TRBD2. The receptor comes from an adult with an advanced solid tumor such as melanoma, head and neck, liver or kidney cancer. The CDR3 reads CASRIAGVNTGELFF. The DNA of the CDR3 is TGTGCCAGCAGAATAGCGGGGGTGAACACCGGGGAGCTGTTTTTT.